This T cell receptor (beta chain) stems from a study of T cell responses to AZD1222 COVID-19 vaccine. This CDR3 is 17 amino acids long. Trimming stripped 4 bases from V and 1 base from J, with 17 bases between. Germline-derived CDR1 and CDR2 are SNHLY and FYNNEI. Assay: immunoSEQ multiplex PCR; the TCRdb copy retains only in-frame clones and omits some. This sample yields some 150,000 clones, of which roughly 90% are seen a single time; around 3.3% belongs to the top ten. The input for sequencing was peripheral blood, taken 28 days after the second AZD1222 dose. The TCR sequence derives from an adult who received the AZD1222 COVID-19 vaccine. The chain combines TRBV2 with TRBJ1-5, with D tentatively TRBD1 (5 bases). The CDR3 here is CASSGSGLPRSNQPQHF. CDR3 coding DNA: TGTGCCAGCAGTGGCTCGGGACTGCCCCGGAGCAATCAGCCCCAGCATTTT.